A single sample gave rise to the 17 T cell receptor beta chains below, sequenced in a study of naive and memory T cell subsets. Whole-study results and caveats: Naive repertoires, especially CD8, held a few larger clonotypes, possibly memory cells re-expressing CD45RA.

The antigens for these receptors are not known. Both TRBC1 and TRBC2 were covered by a beta constant-region primer of two equimolar oligonucleotides. Nested alpha and beta constant-region primers with the SP2 primer drove four PCR rounds on ligated cDNA. MiXCR, run by TCRdb on the UMI-ligation and nested PCR reads, gives a single entry per CDR3 protein. The table lists over 100,000 distinct CDR3 sequences, around 13% of them singletons. Material: naive CD8+ T cells from blood. All receptors derive from a human donor in good health.

Here the CDR3 DNA reads TGCAGCGCCCGCCACGGGGCAGAGAGGGACGAGCAGTACTTC. Its protein is CSARHGAERDEQYF. This rearrangement joins TRBV29-1 to TRBJ2-7; perhaps D is TRBD1 or TRBD2 (5 bases each). The germline V gene encodes CDR1 SQVTM and CDR2 ANQGSEA. The V gene lost 7 bases and the J gene lost 5 bases, with 21 bases spanning the gap. This CDR3 contains 14 residues.

This clonotype occurred many times. The chain has TRBV12-3 or TRBV12-4 and TRBJ2-1; 10 bases are shared with TRBD2. V was pared by 5 bases and J by 8 bases, with 12 bases of the junction left unmatched. The length of the CDR3 is 16 residues. CDR3 DNA sequence: TGTGCCAGCAGTCCAGGCCCTAGCGGGAGTGTGCATGAGCAGTTCTTC. Protein: CASSPGPSGSVHEQFF.

This clonotype has more than one count but fewer than ten. The chain uses TRBV10-3 and TRBJ1-5, with D perhaps matching TRBD1 (5 bases). The V gene lost 0 bases and the J gene lost 11 bases, with 20 bases spanning the gap. CDR1 is ENHRY, CDR2 SYGVKD, per germline. The CDR3 is 16 amino acids. The CDR3 sequence is CAISESWDGERVTQHF. CDR3 bases: TGTGCCATCAGTGAGTCCTGGGACGGTGAGAGGGTGACCCAGCATTTT.

This clonotype has more than one count but fewer than ten. V usage is TRBV29-1 and J usage is TRBJ2-7, with D possibly TRBD2 on 6 matching bases. V lost 6 bases and J lost 3, with 12 bases in between. The CDR3 is 12 residues long. Germline values: CDR1 SQVTM, CDR2 ANQGSEA. CDR3 sequence reads: CSVSGLSYEQYF. The CDR3 DNA reads TGCAGCGTCTCGGGACTCAGCTACGAGCAGTACTTC.

The chain joins TRBV7-8 to TRBJ2-3, with D maybe TRBD1 (6 bases). The CDR3 runs to 15 residues. V lost 5 bases and J 2 bases, leaving 14 bases between the germline ends. CDR1 and CDR2 from the germline V gene are SGHVS and FQNEAQ. Written as DNA, the CDR3 is TGTGCCAGCAGCATTCCCCAGGGGAACACAGATACGCAGTATTTT. Residues: CASSIPQGNTDTQYF.

This clonotype has a handful of counts. The V and J genes are TRBV6-1 and TRBJ1-4, with D maybe TRBD1 (6 bases). This CDR3 has 14 amino acids. Germline CDR1 is MNHNS and CDR2 is SASEGT. V lost 3 bases to trimming and J lost 6 bases, with 11 bases between them. The chain's CDR3 is CASSESQGYEKLFF. The CDR3 bases are TGTGCCAGCAGTGAGTCACAGGGCTATGAAAAACTGTTTTTT.

This chain links TRBV12-3 or TRBV12-4 with TRBJ1-4; 7 nucleotides align to TRBD1. V trimming: 5 bases; J trimming: 7 bases; junction bases outside the gene matches: 13. This CDR3 is built from 16 residues. The CDR3 loop reads CASSLLGASGGEKLFF. The DNA for the CDR3 is TGTGCCAGCAGTCTTTTGGGGGCCTCAGGGGGTGAAAAACTGTTTTTT.

The gene calls are TRBV19 and TRBJ2-7, with D perhaps matching TRBD1 or TRBD2 (5 bases each). This CDR3 has 13 residues. The V end lost 6 bases, the J end lost 4 bases, and 13 bases lay between the germline ends. CDR1 and CDR2 (germline): LNHDA, SQIVND (reference sequence). The CDR3 spells CASSEGRRYEQYF. CDR3 bases: TGTGCCAGTAGCGAGGGGCGCCGGTACGAGCAGTACTTC.

The chain uses TRBV7-2 and TRBJ2-5; possibly TRBD2 for D (7 bases). CDR1 is SGHTA, CDR2 FQGNSA, per germline. Trimming took 1 base from V and 9 from J, leaving 18 bases between them. This CDR3 has 15 residues. CDR3 amino acids: CASSLGTGGVEAQYF. CDR3 coding DNA: TGTGCCAGCAGCTTAGGAACGGGGGGCGTTGAAGCCCAGTACTTC.

V usage is TRBV27 and J usage is TRBJ1-5, with D perhaps matching TRBD1 (5 bases). The CDR3 is 13 amino acids. The V gene's germline CDR1 is MNHEY and CDR2 SMNVEV (reference sequence). V was clipped by 3 bases and J by 5 bases, with 8 bases between them. The CDR3: CASSFGGHQPQHF. Written as DNA, the CDR3 is TGTGCCAGCAGTTTCGGGGGTCATCAGCCCCAGCATTTT.

This clonotype was seen repeatedly, ten times or more. The chain is built from TRBV29-1 and TRBJ1-1; no reliable D call. The V end lost 7 bases, the J end lost 1 base, and 13 bases lay between the germline ends. Per germline, CDR1 SQVTM and CDR2 ANQGSEA. This CDR3 has 13 residues. CDR3 DNA sequence: TGCAGCGCCTACCTAACAGCGAACACTGAAGCTTTCTTT. Its translation: CSAYLTANTEAFF.

This clonotype was seen more than once but under ten times. The rearrangement links TRBV6-5 to TRBJ1-2; 7 bases map to TRBD1. The CDR3 has 16 residues. V trimming: 6 bases; J trimming: 3 bases; junction bases outside the gene matches: 13. Germline CDR1 is MNHEY and CDR2 is SVGAGI. CDR3 coding DNA: TGTGCCAGCAGCCCCACCGCTGGGACAGCCTACTATGGCTACACCTTC. It specifies CASSPTAGTAYYGYTF.

The chain recombines TRBV28 with TRBJ2-7, with unresolved D. The CDR3 runs 12 residues. The V gene's germline CDR1 is MDHEN and CDR2 SYDVKM. The V end was cut by 6 bases, the J end by 4 bases, with 10 bases between. CDR3 in amino acids: CASRRDGYEQYF. CDR3 coding DNA: TGTGCCAGCAGGAGAGACGGATACGAGCAGTACTTC.

This chain links TRBV4-3 with TRBJ2-1; 8 bases match TRBD2. J was trimmed by 8 bases and V by 2 bases; bases with no gene match: 17. The CDR3 covers 18 residues. From germline, CDR1 is LGHNA and CDR2 YSLEER. CDR3 sequence reads: CASSQYLGSGPGGDEQFF. The CDR3 nucleotides read TGCGCCAGCAGCCAATACCTCGGATCCGGCCCGGGGGGGGATGAGCAGTTCTTC.

The rearrangement links TRBV27 to TRBJ2-2; possibly TRBD2 for D (5 bases). Germline assignment: CDR1 MNHEY and CDR2 SMNVEV (reference sequence). With 2 bases removed from V and 4 bases from J, the gap between germline ends came to 14 bases. This CDR3 region has 16 residues. The CDR3 nucleotides are TGTGCCAGCAGTTTAATACTAGAGGCGAGCACCGGGGAGCTGTTTTTT. It is translated as CASSLILEASTGELFF.

This clonotype was seen a few times. The chain combines TRBV2 with TRBJ2-7, with a weak D call TRBD2 (6 bases). CDR3 size: 13 residues. V lost 5 bases, J lost 5 bases, and 13 bases lay in between. Germline CDR1 and CDR2: SNHLY and FYNNEI. CDR3 DNA: TGTGCCAGCAGTCCGGGTGCGGGACACGAGCAGTACTTC. Encoded protein: CASSPGAGHEQYF.

This clonotype was detected a few times. J is TRBJ2-3 and V is TRBV9, with unresolved D. V was cut by 1 base and J by 3 bases, with 6 bases left in between. The CDR3 is 13 residues long. Germline-derived CDR1 and CDR2 are SGDLS and YYNGEE. This chain's CDR3 is CASSVQRTDTQYF. As DNA, the CDR3 is TGTGCCAGCAGCGTACAAAGGACAGATACGCAGTATTTT.